The entry below gives a single TCR beta chain sequence along with its context. Its antigen is not known. TCRdb's table, derived via immunoSEQ multiplex PCR, lists solely in-frame clones and lacks some. The data hold about 1.1 million clones, with around 82% observed a single time. This sample was included in a study of shared clonotypes between healthy human individuals. On the study more broadly: Each donor had three CD4 naive, three CD4 memory, two CD8 naive and one CD8 memory plate.

Trimming took off 5 bases at V and 7 bases at J, with 14 bases between the two ends. Per germline, CDR1 SQVTM and CDR2 ANQGSEA. The CDR3 is 13 amino acids. Study results and caveats: Clonotypes that were shared across a few donors made up approximately 5% of naive CD4 clonotypes. Relative to their counterparts shared across all four donors, non-shared clonotypes exhibited diminished generation probabilities. Blood alone was sampled, and tissue repertoires likely differ.

The rearrangement uses TRBV29-1 and TRBJ1-4; unclear D gene. Sequencing used memory CD4+ T cells from PBMCs. Subset here: CD45RA-negative fraction. The TCR sequence derives from a man younger than 35 in good health. Some clones in this sample may be carry-over from other donors' samples. The CDR3 DNA follows: TGCAGCGTTTTCTTCACTGGGAGTGAAAAACTGTTTTTT. Translation: CSVFFTGSEKLFF. Combining the CDR3 with reference TRBV29-1 and TRBJ1-4 gives the whole variable domain SAVISQKPSRDICQRGTSLTIQCQVDSQVTMMFWYRQQPGQSLTLIATANQGSEATYESGFVIDKFPISRPNLTFSTLTVSNMSPEDSSIYLCSVFFTGSEKLFFGSGTQLSVL.